This T cell receptor beta chain was recovered during a study of T cell repertoires in cytomegalovirus infection (dated by TCRdb to between 2017 and 2020). Notes on the research overall: Donor HLA type was relevant to the analysis, as public TCR beta signatures indicated carriage of CMV infection together with the matching HLA type. Beyond this particular receptor, the publication reports: In the ex vivo response, HLA-C-restricted CMV-specific TCR beta clonotypes were dominant, and in two of eight donors the single most frequent clonotype came from this HLA-C-restricted group. Carriers of CMV infection plus the relevant HLA type were discriminated by the cumulative frequency of public TCR beta family members in the study cohort and in an independent roughly 350-donor cohort.

Sequencing relied on an Illumina HiSeq 1500. Clones were called with MiXCR by TCRdb after fastp trimmed the public reads at Q25, and only in-frame beta chains were retained. Duplicate CDR3 protein sequences are folded into a single record with the most common DNA and genes. Recorded for this sample are about 260,000 distinct CDR3 sequences; approximately 9% of them occurred a single time. About 15% of the sample comes from the top ten. This clonotype came up many times. Its target antigen remains unknown. No much larger clone is present one base from it, and per-base qualities are unavailable. The CDR3 runs 12 amino acids, cysteine and phenylalanine included. Of all the DNA, just the CDR3 is kept, 36 bases in frame from base 1. V lost 11 bases and J lost 1 base; the stretch between them is 9 bases long. CDR1 SGHVS and CDR2 FQNEAQ are derived from the germline V gene.

The TCR originated in a human donor in good health (CMV status not recorded). Some clones in this sample may be carry-over from other donors' samples. Source material: PBMCs. The chain is assembled from TRBV7-8 and TRBJ2-1; the D region possibly corresponds to TRBD1 (6 bases align). The sequence in DNA is TGTGCCGGGGGCGCTTCCTACAATGAGCAGTTCTTC. This encodes CAGGASYNEQFF.